This record concerns one TCR beta chain sequence. The sample holds a few counts of this clone. What this receptor recognizes is not known. No base quality values were provided; no much bigger clone lies one nucleotide off. The CDR3 regions of human TCRbeta chains were analyzed by immunosequencing. The source study handled its data this way. TCRs in the repertoires were matched against a reference library of SARS-CoV-2-specific TCRs that had been generated with the MIRA antigen-specificity platform. Breadth was defined as the fraction of unique TCRs that were SARS-CoV-2-associated. Depth was defined as the fraction of total T cells that were SARS-CoV-2-associated. Using the MIRA data, each spike-specific TCR was assigned both to the spike region to which the TCR was reactive and to a CD4 or CD8 class. Log10-transformed breadth and depth values were compared by one-way ANOVA with Sidak's multiple comparisons tests. TCRdb provides this immuneACCESS table in a form limited to in-frame rearrangements. Some clones are lacking; in checked studies, under half of them reflect an unresolved V gene, and why the rest are absent is not known. D and trimming were read from the DNA, whereas the V and J calls and clone size are those reported in that table. Across this sample there are about 59,000 clones, with roughly 87% seen only once. The ten largest clones represent under 6.5% of the sample.

Interpreted using the paper, the time point label stands for: about 28 days (+/-7) after the second vaccine dose. Because spike-specific TCR depth and breadth did not differ between the two schedules, AZD1222 recipients who got a second dose at roughly 4 weeks were pooled with those who got a second dose at roughly 12 weeks. Vaccinee samples came from UK trials COV001 and COV002, including a single-blind randomized controlled phase 2/3 trial of AZD1222 (ChAdOx1 nCoV-19) in healthy adults. Trial participant PBMC samples were collected at day 0 and day 28 after the second dose for TCRbeta chain sequencing. The sample comes from a study of T cell responses to AZD1222 COVID-19 vaccine (dated by TCRdb to about 2021). Background on the whole study: TCR sequencing was performed for approximately 240 trial participants, of whom approximately 200 were given two doses of AZD1222 and some 26 were given two doses of MenACWY control vaccine. Enrollment into the trials was organized by age into subgroups of 18-55, 56-69 and 70-plus years, and those subgroups contained roughly 150, 30 and 60 TCR-sequenced participants, respectively. Study-level results and caveats: Most participants were white British and females outnumbered males, and the authors suggested that clonal diversity may have been underestimated. Vaccine-associated CD4 TCRs spanned the whole spike protein, with dominant responses in regions 160-218 and 743-854. Because no day 14 peak-response samples were available, repertoires were characterized only after the peak T cell response. The 56-69-year group was small, and its depth increase did not reach significance, likely because of low power. Conclusions about previously exposed vaccinees were limited because only a handful of AZD1222 recipients were SARS-CoV-2 seropositive at baseline. Epitopes outside the regions mutated in the B.1.351 and B.1.1.7 variants were reportedly recognized by nearly half of the unique spike-specific TCRs. After two AZD1222 doses, both the breadth and the depth of spike-specific TCRs were significantly higher than at day 0 and than in MenACWY recipients.

This sample comprised peripheral blood, obtained 28 days after the second AZD1222 dose. This receptor was taken from an adult who received the AZD1222 COVID-19 vaccine.

The base sequence is TGTGCCAGCAGCTTTTCTCCAGGGGCAGCCTCCCTGAATTCACCCCTCCACTTT. It specifies CASSFSPGAASLNSPLHF. Here the chain combines TRBV7-3 and TRBJ1-6; possibly the D gene is TRBD1, per 6 matching bases. V was cut back by 3 bases and J by 7 bases, leaving a gap of 22 bases between them. The germline V gene provides CDR1 SGHTA and CDR2 FQGTGA. The CDR3 has 18 amino acids, counting the end cysteine and phenylalanine. Only CDR3 DNA is held: 54 bases, read in frame from base 1.